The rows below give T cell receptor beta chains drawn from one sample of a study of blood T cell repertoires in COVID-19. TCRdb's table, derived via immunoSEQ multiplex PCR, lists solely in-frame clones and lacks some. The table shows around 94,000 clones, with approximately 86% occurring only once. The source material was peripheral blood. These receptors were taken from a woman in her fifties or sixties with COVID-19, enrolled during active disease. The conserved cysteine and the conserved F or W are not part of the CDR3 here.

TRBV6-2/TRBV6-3	ASSYSTSTDTQY
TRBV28	ASSLRGRNSYEQY
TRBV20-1	SAWRSYGYT
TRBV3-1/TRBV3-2	ASSQDLETGNFEQY
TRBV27	ASSLIATGANVLT
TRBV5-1	ASSLGQGGTEAF
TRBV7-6	ASSLDPSNQPQH
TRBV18	ASSQRDSSSYEQY
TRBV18	ASSPPRGGSYNEQF
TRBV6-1	ASSEWARQARLDNQPQH
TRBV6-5	ASSYEGDTQY
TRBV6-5	ASHRPGEQPQH
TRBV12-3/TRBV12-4	ASTRTGGSGYT
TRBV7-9	ASSFGESPLH
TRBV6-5	ASSSPGQGAYT
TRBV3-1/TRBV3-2	ASSQATGFSGNTIY
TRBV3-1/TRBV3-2	ASSRGGLPSYNEQF
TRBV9	ASSSAGGPYNEQF
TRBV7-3	ASSATSGVTDTQY
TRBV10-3	AISSGSSYEQY
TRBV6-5	ASNTAGGFYNEQF
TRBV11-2	ASSRIGGFPHEQY